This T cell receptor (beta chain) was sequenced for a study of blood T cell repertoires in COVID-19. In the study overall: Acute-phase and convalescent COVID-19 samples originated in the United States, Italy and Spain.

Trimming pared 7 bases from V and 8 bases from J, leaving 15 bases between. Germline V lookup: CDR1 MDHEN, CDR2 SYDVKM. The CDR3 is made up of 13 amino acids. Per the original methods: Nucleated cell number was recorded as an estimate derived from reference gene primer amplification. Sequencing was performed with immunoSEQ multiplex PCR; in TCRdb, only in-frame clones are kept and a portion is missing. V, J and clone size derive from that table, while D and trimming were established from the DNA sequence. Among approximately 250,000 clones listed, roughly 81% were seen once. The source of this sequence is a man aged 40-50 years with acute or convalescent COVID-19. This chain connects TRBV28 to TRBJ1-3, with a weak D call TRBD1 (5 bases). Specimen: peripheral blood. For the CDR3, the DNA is TGTGCCAGCACTCGGCGGGGGATGGACACCATATATTTT. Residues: CASTRRGMDTIYF.